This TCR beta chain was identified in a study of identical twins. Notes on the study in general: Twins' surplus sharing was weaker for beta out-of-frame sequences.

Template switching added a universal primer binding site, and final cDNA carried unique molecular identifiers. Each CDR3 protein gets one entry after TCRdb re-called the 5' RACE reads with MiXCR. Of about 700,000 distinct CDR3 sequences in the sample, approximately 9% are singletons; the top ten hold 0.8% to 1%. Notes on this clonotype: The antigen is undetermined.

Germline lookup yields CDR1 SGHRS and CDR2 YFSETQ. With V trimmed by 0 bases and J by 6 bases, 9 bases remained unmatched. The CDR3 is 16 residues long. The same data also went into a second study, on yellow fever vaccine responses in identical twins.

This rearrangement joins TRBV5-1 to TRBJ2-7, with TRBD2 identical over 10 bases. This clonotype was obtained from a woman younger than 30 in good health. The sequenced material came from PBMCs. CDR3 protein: CASSLEIGTSVVEQYF. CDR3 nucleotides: TGCGCCAGCAGCTTGGAGATTGGGACTAGCGTCGTCGAGCAGTACTTC.